These T cell receptor beta chains were read from a single sample in a study of cytomegalovirus exposure and HLA in healthy donors. Measured with immunoSEQ multiplex PCR; TCRdb has only the in-frame clones, and not every one. The sample holds some 130,000 clones, roughly 74% seen once. The sample taken for sequencing was PBMCs. These receptors were collected from a male donor in good health and CMV-seronegative. The CDR3 runs from the conserved cysteine through the conserved F or W. A D gene is named only where the DNA matches it firmly. Size is omitted from some rows. Given values are once, few, many or a class for expanded clones.

TRBJ2-2 | - | TRBV4-1 | - | TGCGCCAGCAGCCAAGTTACTAGCACAACCGGGGAGCTGTTTTTT | CASSQVTSTTGELFF
TRBJ1-1 | TRBD1 | TRBV7-9 | - | TGTGCCAGCAGCTTAACGGGACAGGGCCAAGTGTGGACTGAAGCTTTCTTT | CASSLTGQGQVWTEAFF
TRBJ2-3 | TRBD1 | TRBV9 | - | TGTGCCAGCAGCGTAGGAGACAGGGGTAGGACAGATACGCAGTATTTT | CASSVGDRGRTDTQYF
TRBJ1-2 | - | TRBV7-8 | - | TGTGCCACCTCATTGGGGGGAGGATATGGCTACACCTTC | CATSLGGGYGYTF
TRBJ1-1 | - | TRBV4-3 | once | TGCGCCAGCAGCCAAGACGGACACTTGAACACTGAAGCTTTCTTT | CASSQDGHLNTEAFF
TRBJ1-2 | - | TRBV29-1 | - | TGCAGCGTCGGAACCGCGAGGAGATATGGCTACACCTTC | CSVGTARRYGYTF
TRBJ2-7 | - | TRBV7-8 | few | TGTGCCAGCAGACGATTATTGACAGGAGACTACGAGCAGTACTTC | CASRRLLTGDYEQYF
TRBJ2-5 | TRBD2 | TRBV2 | - | TGTGCCACCCGGGACTATCAAGAGACCCAGTACTTC | CATRDYQETQYF
TRBJ1-6 | - | TRBV6-1 | once | TGTGCCAGCGCTGAGAGGGAATCTTATTCACCCCTCCACTTT | CASAERESYSPLHF
TRBJ2-7 | TRBD2 | TRBV5-1 | - | TGCGCCAGCAGCTTCATTCCGGGACTAGCGGACTCCTACGAGCAGTACTTC | CASSFIPGLADSYEQYF
TRBJ2-3 | - | TRBV11-2 | few | TGTGCCAGCAGCTTAGTTGTCGCAGATACGCAGTATTTT | CASSLVVADTQYF
TRBJ1-6 | TRBD1 | TRBV2 | - | TGTGCCAGCAGAGAGACAGGGAATGGTAATTCACCCCTCCACTTT | CASRETGNGNSPLHF
TRBJ1-1 | - | TRBV5-4 | once | TGTGCCAGCAGCTTGTTCGGGGGGAACACTGAAGCTTTCTTT | CASSLFGGNTEAFF
TRBJ1-1 | - | TRBV7-9 | few | TGTGCCAGCAGCTTAGGGACAGAAAACACTGAAGCTTTCTTT | CASSLGTENTEAFF
TRBJ2-2 | - | TRBV6-1 | - | TGTGCCAGCAGTGTCGACTTGGCAGGGTGGTTGTTTTTT | CASSVDLAGWLFF
TRBJ1-3 | - | TRBV4-3 | once | TGCGCCAGCAGCCAATCGCCAGGGGCCTCTGGAAACACCATATATTTT | CASSQSPGASGNTIYF
TRBJ2-1 | - | TRBV7-2 | - | TGTGCCAGCAGGCCACGTCAGGGGGGTGAGCAGTTCTTC | CASRPRQGGEQFF
TRBJ2-2 | TRBD1 | TRBV19 | few | TGTGCCAGTAGTCCTTCCGGACAGGGGGCCTCTCTTGGCGGGGAGCTGTTTTTT | CASSPSGQGASLGGELFF
TRBJ2-7 | - | TRBV21-1 | - | TGTGCCAGCAGCCAAAGGGGGGGGCTCACGCTTGAGCAGTACTTC | CASSQRGGLTLEQYF
TRBJ1-1 | TRBD1 | TRBV11-2 | - | TGTGCCAGCAGCGCCCGGACAGGGGGCGTTACTGAAGCTTTCTTT | CASSARTGGVTEAFF
TRBJ1-2 | - | TRBV29-1 | - | TGCAGCGTTAGCGACTCCGTCGTTGGGGGCTACACCTTC | CSVSDSVVGGYTF
TRBJ1-4 | TRBD1 | TRBV5-5 | - | TGTGCCAGCAGCCGTTATTGGACAGGGGGTAATGAAAAACTGTTTTTT | CASSRYWTGGNEKLFF
TRBJ1-3 | - | TRBV5-1 | few | TGCGCCAGCAGCTTGAGCGGGACACCTATGGGGGGAAACACCATATATTTT | CASSLSGTPMGGNTIYF
TRBJ2-1 | TRBD1 | TRBV2 | - | TGTGCCAGCAGGGTGACAGGGGACTTTCTGACAGGTGATTACAATGAGCAGTTCTTC | CASRVTGDFLTGDYNEQFF
TRBJ1-5 | TRBD1 | TRBV19 | - | TGTGCCAGTAGGACCACAGGGGGCGGTCAGCCCCAGCATTTT | CASRTTGGGQPQHF
TRBJ2-3 | - | TRBV29-1 | - | TGCAGCCCACATACCAGACGGCCGGGACAACCTATCCGGGATACGCAGTATTTT | CSPHTRRPGQPIRDTQYF
TRBJ2-7 | - | TRBV5-6 | few | TGTGCCAGCAGCTTTTCACTAGCAGGGCTCTACGAGCAGTACTTC | CASSFSLAGLYEQYF
TRBJ2-5 | TRBD2 | TRBV5-1 | - | TGCGCCAGCAGACTAGCGGGGGGGCTGGAGACCCAGTACTTC | CASRLAGGLETQYF
TRBJ1-2 | - | TRBV2 | - | TGTGCCAGCAGTGAAGGTGTGGGCCCGAACTATGGCTACACCTTC | CASSEGVGPNYGYTF
TRBJ1-5 | - | TRBV28 | few | TGTGCCAGCAGCACGGTTGCCAATCAGCCCCAGCATTTT | CASSTVANQPQHF
TRBJ2-5 | TRBD1 | TRBV28 | - | TGTGCCAGCACCGAGGGTGGGACAGGGGCGGGGGAGACCCAGTACTTC | CASTEGGTGAGETQYF
TRBJ1-3 | - | TRBV7-8 | - | TGTGCCAGCAGCTTAGCCCCCGCCAGCTCTGGAAACACCATATATTTT | CASSLAPASSGNTIYF
TRBJ2-7 | TRBD2 | TRBV27 | - | TGTGCCAGCAGTCGCCTAGCGGACTACGAGCAGTACTTC | CASSRLADYEQYF
TRBJ2-1 | TRBD2 | TRBV5-1 | - | TGCGCCAGCAGCTTTCTAGCGGGAGTCTCGAATGAGCAGTTCTTC | CASSFLAGVSNEQFF
TRBJ1-4 | - | TRBV28 | few | TGTGCCAGCACCTCGGAGGGTAATGAAAAACTGTTTTTT | CASTSEGNEKLFF
TRBJ1-1 | - | TRBV7-9 | - | TGTGCCAGCAGCTCCTCAGGGGACACTGAAGCTTTCTTT | CASSSSGDTEAFF
TRBJ2-7 | TRBD2 | TRBV19 | few | TGTGCCAGTAGAGACAGGACCGGGACTAGCGGCTACGAGCAGTACTTC | CASRDRTGTSGYEQYF
TRBJ2-1 | - | TRBV7-3 | - | TGTGCCAGCAGCACAAGACATAGCAATGAGCAGTTCTTC | CASSTRHSNEQFF
TRBJ1-4 | - | TRBV18 | - | TGTGCCAGCTCACGGCAGTCCAATGAAAAACTGTTTTTT | CASSRQSNEKLFF
TRBJ1-3 | - | TRBV5-1 | - | TGCGCCAGCAGCTTATCGGTCGGTTTCTCTGGAAACACCATATATTTT | CASSLSVGFSGNTIYF
TRBJ1-4 | TRBD1 | TRBV5-1 | once | TGCGCCAGCAGCTTCAGGGGGTTCGATGAAAAACTGTTTTTT | CASSFRGFDEKLFF
TRBJ2-1 | - | TRBV6-1 | - | TGTGCCAGCATGGGGCAGGGGTTCTACAATGAGCAGTTCTTC | CASMGQGFYNEQFF
TRBJ2-1 | - | TRBV28 | - | TGTGCCAGCAGCCGGACAGACTACAATGAGCAGTTCTTC | CASSRTDYNEQFF
TRBJ2-1 | TRBD2 | TRBV5-4 | - | TGTGCCAGCAGCTTGTCTACCGGGACTAGCGGGAAGAGGGAGCAGTTCTTC | CASSLSTGTSGKREQFF
TRBJ1-2 | TRBD1 | TRBV29-1 | - | TGCAGCGTTATGACAGGGGTATATGGCTACACCTTC | CSVMTGVYGYTF
TRBJ1-1 | - | TRBV27 | - | TGTGCCAGCAGCTACGACAGGAACACTGAAGCTTTTTTT | CASSYDRNTEAFF
TRBJ1-2 | - | TRBV28 | - | TGTGCCAGCAGGAAGGGGGAAGACTATGGCTACACCTTC | CASRKGEDYGYTF
TRBJ1-6 | - | TRBV2 | few | TGTGCCAGCAGTGATGGGAGCTCCTATAATTCACCCCTCCACTTT | CASSDGSSYNSPLHF
TRBJ2-7 | TRBD1 | TRBV5-6 | - | TGTGCCAGCAGCTCGACAGGGGAGCCCTACGAGCAGTACTTC | CASSSTGEPYEQYF
TRBJ2-7 | TRBD1 | TRBV5-6 | - | TGTGCCAGCAGCTTGGTGACAGGGGCTTACGAGCAGTACTTC | CASSLVTGAYEQYF
TRBJ1-2 | TRBD1 | TRBV28 | - | TGTGCCAGCAGTTTGACAGGGGTTAGCTATGGCTACACCTTC | CASSLTGVSYGYTF